This TCR beta chain was sequenced for a study of control samples from healthy donors and cancer patients (dated by TCRdb to 2019 to 2021). Spanning cysteine to phenylalanine, the CDR3 consists of 13 amino acids. CDR3 DNA is the only sequence kept; it has 39 bases, read in frame from the first base. V lost 1 base and J lost 4 bases, and the count of bases not matched to a germline gene is 0. This clone was recorded once. Its specific antigen is unknown. No much larger clone is present one base from it, and per-base qualities are unavailable. To prepare the library, the immunoSEQ multiplex PCR assay was applied. TCRdb retrieved this table from immuneACCESS and kept in-frame rearrangements only. Not all clones are present; in checked studies, unresolved V genes account for under half, and no reason is known for the remainder. Across this sample there are around 55,000 clones, with 89% seen only once. The top ten clones comprise roughly 1.6% of the sample.

The source material was PBMCs. The chain was built from TRBV12-3 or TRBV12-4 and TRBJ2-5; 7 central nucleotides agree with TRBD2. This sequence was found in a middle-aged man with colorectal cancer. The CDR3 loop reads CASSLGGGETQYF. In nucleotides, the sequence is TGTGCCAGCAGTTTAGGGGGGGGAGAGACCCAGTACTTC.